Below are 19 T cell receptor beta chains sequenced from a single sample in a study of T cells expressing NK-cell markers. TCRdb re-called the 5' RACE reads; one entry per CDR3 protein, DNA not given. This repertoire includes 350,000 to 400,000 distinct CDR3 sequences. Sample: blood T cells: a sorted CD56 or NKG2C T cell subset, CD4+ or CD8+ T cells, or bulk PBMC T cells (not recorded which). These TCRs come from a woman in her forties or fifties in good health.

CDR3 sequence: CSARGEGLAGALRDTQYF. The chain has TRBV20-1 and TRBJ2-3; TCRdb outputs TRBD2, but without DNA this stays unchecked. Germline CDR1 is DFQATT and CDR2 is SNEGSKA (reference sequence). The CDR3 length is 18 residues.

The V call is TRBV6-5, the J call TRBJ2-7; absent DNA, TCRdb's TRBD1 call cannot be checked. The germline gives CDR1 MNHEY, CDR2 SVGAGI. The CDR3 length is 18 residues. The CDR3 spells CASSSPRDRGRSSYEQYF.

The chain uses TRBV27 and TRBJ2-3; checking the TCRdb D call of TRBD2 is not possible without DNA. The CDR3 contains 16 residues. Germline V lookup: CDR1 MNHEY, CDR2 SMNVEV (reference sequence). CDR3: CASSSTLSGGTDTQYF.

The gene calls are TRBV12-3 or TRBV12-4 and TRBJ2-1. The CDR3 runs to 15 residues. The chain's CDR3 is CASSSGGGSYNEQFF.

The V gene is TRBV2, the J gene TRBJ2-6; TCRdb names TRBD1, which stays unverified in the absence of DNA. The CDR3 has 13 amino acids. Germline V gene data show CDR1 as SNHLY and CDR2 as FYNNEI. CDR3 loop: CASQGAGANVLTF. The full variable domain, with the rest looked up from reference TRBV2 and TRBJ2-6, is EPEVTQTPSHQVTQMGQEVILRCVPISNHLYFYWYRQILGQKVEFLVSFYNNEISEKSEIFDDQFSVERPDGSNFTLKIRSTKLEDSAMYFCASQGAGANVLTFGAGSRLTVL.

V usage is TRBV12-3 or TRBV12-4 and J usage is TRBJ2-7. The CDR3 runs to 14 residues. CDR3 in amino acids: CASNSAGRNYEQYF.

The rearrangement links TRBV27 to TRBJ2-3; TCRdb outputs TRBD2, but without DNA this stays unchecked. Germline loops: CDR1 MNHEY, CDR2 SMNVEV (reference sequence). The CDR3 has 16 residues. CDR3: CASSTRSSGKVDTQYF.

V gene TRBV20-1 combines with J gene TRBJ2-1; TCRdb reports TRBD2, a call that lacks DNA to check it against. Germline CDR1 is DFQATT and CDR2 is SNEGSKA (reference sequence). The CDR3 is 16 residues long. The CDR3 is CSAAGVASGHYNEQFF.

This sequence joins TRBV5-6 and TRBJ2-1; TCRdb's assignment of TRBD1 cannot be checked, as there is no DNA. The CDR3 sequence is 15 residues long. The germline V gene has CDR1 SGHDT and CDR2 YYEEEE. This chain's CDR3 is CASSPSVPPYNEQFF.

The rearrangement uses TRBV20-1 and TRBJ2-1; as DNA is missing, the TRBD2 call by TCRdb cannot be tested. The CDR3 is made up of 18 amino acids. Germline loops: CDR1 DFQATT, CDR2 SNEGSKA (reference sequence). The CDR3 protein is CSADDLIVAEASYNEQFF.

CDR3: CATRFGDPSSTDTQYF. J is TRBJ2-3 and V is TRBV15. The CDR3 is 16 residues long. Per the germline V gene, CDR1 is LNHNV and CDR2 is YYDKDF (reference sequence).

The chain links TRBV6-6 to TRBJ2-5; TCRdb's D call of TRBD2 is untestable without DNA. Germline CDR1 and CDR2: MNHNY and SVGAGI (reference sequence). The CDR3 has 13 amino acids. The CDR3 is CASRIAGGETQYF.

V gene TRBV12-3 or TRBV12-4 combines with J gene TRBJ2-3. This CDR3 spans 15 amino acids. CDR3 residues: CATTYRPTSTDTQYF.

The chain carries TRBV6-4 and TRBJ1-1. In germline, CDR1 is MRHNA, CDR2 SNTAGT. The CDR3 consists of 13 residues. The CDR3 sequence: CASSATLYTEAFF.

The genes are TRBV12-3 or TRBV12-4 and TRBJ1-5; the TRBD1 assignment by TCRdb is unverifiable without DNA. This CDR3 region has 13 residues. This chain's CDR3 is CASHRDSNQPQHF.

J is TRBJ2-3 and V is TRBV10-3; TCRdb gives TRBD1 as the D gene, but with no DNA this cannot be confirmed. This CDR3 has 15 residues. The germline V gene encodes CDR1 ENHRY and CDR2 SYGVKD. The CDR3 sequence: CAIRPGTGGSDTQYF.

The V gene is TRBV12-5, the J gene TRBJ1-5; TCRdb selects TRBD1, and the lack of DNA leaves this call unchecked. This CDR3 contains 13 residues. CDR1 is LGHNT and CDR2 is FRNRAP in the germline V gene. CDR3 sequence: CASGPRVFEPQHF. Full variable domain (remainder filled in from reference TRBV12-5 and TRBJ1-5): DARVTQTPRHKVTEMGQEVTMRCQPILGHNTVFWYRQTMMQGLELLAYFRNRAPLDDSGMPKDRFSAEMPDATLATLKIQPSEPRDSAVYFCASGPRVFEPQHFGDGTRLSIL.

The chain employs TRBV4-1 and TRBJ1-4; TCRdb designates TRBD1, a call that cannot be tested without DNA. CDR1 is MGHRA and CDR2 is YSYEKL in the germline V gene. This CDR3 has 14 amino acids. The CDR3 reads CASRPTGVNEKLFF.

This rearrangement joins TRBV6-6 to TRBJ1-4; TCRdb calls TRBD1, which cannot be checked without DNA. Germline loops: CDR1 MNHNY, CDR2 SVGAGI (reference sequence). This CDR3 is 13 amino acids long. CDR3 in amino acids: CATLGWEDEKLFF.